The clone carrying this TCR beta chain was observed a single time. Its antigen remains unidentified. This entry belongs to a study of cytomegalovirus exposure and HLA in healthy donors. Regarding the study as a whole: Data from an earlier analysis indicated that most TCR beta V segments were productive either about 87% or about 30% of the time.

Researchers ran the PCR with 60 Vbeta and 13 Jbeta primers. The protocol was immunoSEQ multiplex PCR, while the TCRdb copy is restricted to in-frame clones and leaves out a portion. The data show 80,000 or so clones, roughly two thirds seen once. The CDR3 covers 14 residues. V shed 4 bases and J 4 bases; nucleotides not matched to a gene: 5. Germline CDR1 is ENHRY and CDR2 is SYGVKD. Sequenced input: PBMCs. This rearrangement joins TRBV10-3 to TRBJ2-7; 9 bases agree with TRBD2. This TCR came from a woman aged 45 to 65 in good health and CMV-seropositive. CDR3 nucleotides: TGTGCCATCAGTGGACTAGCGGAGCTTTACGAGCAGTACTTC. Protein: CAISGLAELYEQYF.